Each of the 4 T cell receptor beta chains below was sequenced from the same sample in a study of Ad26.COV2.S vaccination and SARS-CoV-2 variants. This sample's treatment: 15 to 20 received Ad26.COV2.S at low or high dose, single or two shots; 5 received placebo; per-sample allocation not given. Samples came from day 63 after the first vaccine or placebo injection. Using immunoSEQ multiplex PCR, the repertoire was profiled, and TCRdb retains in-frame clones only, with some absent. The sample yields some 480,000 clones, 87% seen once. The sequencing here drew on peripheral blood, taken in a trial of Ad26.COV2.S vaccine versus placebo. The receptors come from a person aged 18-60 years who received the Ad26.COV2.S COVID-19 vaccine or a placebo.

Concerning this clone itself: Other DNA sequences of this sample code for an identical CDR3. CDR3 DNA sequence: TGCGCCAGCAGCTTGGACAGATACGAGCAGTACTTC. It is translated as CASSLDRYEQYF. The chain recombines TRBV5-1 with TRBJ2-7; no reliable D call. The CDR3 runs 12 residues. Germline-derived CDR1 and CDR2 are SGHRS and YFSETQ. Trimming shortened V by 0 bases and J by 4 bases, and 5 bases separated the two germline ends.

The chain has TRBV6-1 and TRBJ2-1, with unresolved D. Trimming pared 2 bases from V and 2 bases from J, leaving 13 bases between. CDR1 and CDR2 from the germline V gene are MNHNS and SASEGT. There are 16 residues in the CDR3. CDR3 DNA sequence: TGTGCCAGCAGTGAATATCCGGGTGGCGCCTACAATGAGCAGTTCTTC. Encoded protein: CASSEYPGGAYNEQFF.

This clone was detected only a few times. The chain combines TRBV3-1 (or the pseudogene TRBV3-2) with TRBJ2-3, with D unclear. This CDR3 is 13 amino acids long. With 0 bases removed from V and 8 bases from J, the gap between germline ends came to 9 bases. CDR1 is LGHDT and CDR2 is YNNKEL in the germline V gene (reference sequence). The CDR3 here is CASSQDQYGTQYF. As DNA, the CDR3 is TGTGCCAGCAGCCAAGATCAATATGGTACGCAGTATTTT.

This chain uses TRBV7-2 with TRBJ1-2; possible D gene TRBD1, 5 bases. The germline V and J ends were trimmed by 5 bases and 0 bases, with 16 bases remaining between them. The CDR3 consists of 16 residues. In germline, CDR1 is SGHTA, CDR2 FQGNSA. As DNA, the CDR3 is TGTGCCAGCAGCCCAAGCACTGGGGGGTCTAACTATGGCTACACCTTC. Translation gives CASSPSTGGSNYGYTF.